The subject of this entry is one T cell receptor (beta chain). Unmatched junction bases numbered 4, after V lost 2 bases and J lost 7 bases. This CDR3 comprises 15 residues. Germline loops: CDR1 KGHSH, CDR2 LQKENI. This entry belongs to a study of blood T cell repertoires in COVID-19. Method: immunoSEQ multiplex PCR; TCRdb's copy keeps in-frame clones and lacks some. The sample yields under 50,000 clones, roughly 90% seen once. Sequences were obtained from peripheral blood. This chain uses TRBV18 with TRBJ1-6, with 8 nucleotides matching TRBD1. This receptor was identified in a human donor in a cohort sampled during active COVID-19. CDR3 in DNA: TGTGCCAGCTCACCATCGACAGGGGAGAATTCACCCCTCCACTTT. This encodes CASSPSTGENSPLHF.